This is a list of T cell receptor beta chains from one sample in a study of T cells expressing NK-cell markers. Reprocessing the 5' RACE reads, TCRdb reports a single entry for every CDR3 protein and omits DNA. The sample table sets out roughly 450,000 distinct CDR3 sequences. Sequencing input: blood T cells: a sorted CD56 or NKG2C T cell subset, CD4+ or CD8+ T cells, or bulk PBMC T cells (not recorded which). The receptors originated from a woman between 45 and 60 years old in good health. Both conserved end residues are part of each CDR3.

>TRBJ1-2|TRBV6-5|18
CASSYSSFQGALGFGYTF
>TRBJ2-2|TRBV9|14
CASSVASAAGELFF
>TRBJ2-3|TRBV11-3|15
CASSLPGEGIDTQYF
>TRBJ1-3|TRBV10-3|16
CAILDVWGYSGNTIYF
>TRBJ2-7|TRBV9|17
CASSVSPYTGGLYEQYF
>TRBJ2-2|TRBV5-1|19
CASSIRALAGVPRTGELFF
>TRBJ2-1|TRBV7-2|16
CASSLVGLAGGPEQFF
>TRBJ1-2|TRBV5-1|16
CASSLGPTETNYGYTF
>TRBJ1-3|TRBV5-4|16
CASTGGGGSSGNTIYF
>TRBJ2-2|TRBV12-5|15
CASGPGQAMGGELFF
>TRBJ2-1|TRBV12-3/TRBV12-4|16
CASSPREGRSYNEQFF
>TRBJ1-6|TRBV25-1|15
CASSEWVGEHSPLHF
>TRBJ2-1|TRBV7-2|17
CASSSSLADGGRNEQFF
>TRBJ2-5|TRBV29-1|14
CSVGGGDNMWTQYF
>TRBJ2-5|TRBV20-1|15
CSARPWGGGGETQYF
>TRBJ1-4|TRBV7-2|14
CASSRDLANEKLFF
>TRBJ2-3|TRBV6-5|16
CASSSWGVPSTDTQYF
>TRBJ2-2|TRBV10-1|14
CASSEGLNTGELFF
>TRBJ1-5|TRBV20-1|15
CSARRGGGGGQPQHF
>TRBJ2-1|TRBV18|15
CASSPLGERNNEQFF
>TRBJ2-5|TRBV7-2|15
CASSSVAGNQETQYF
>TRBJ2-7|TRBV20-1|12
CSARERLREQYF
>TRBJ2-2|TRBV12-3/TRBV12-4|13
CASSPSLTGELFF
>TRBJ1-1|TRBV12-3/TRBV12-4|12
CASSRVGTEAFF
>TRBJ2-3|TRBV3-1|15
CASSRRGEGTDTQYF
>TRBJ2-1|TRBV7-9|14
CASSFRMRRNEQFF
>TRBJ2-3|TRBV4-2|15
CASSQDRTYTDTQYF
>TRBJ2-7|TRBV7-9|17
CASSVRGLPTGAHEQYF
>TRBJ2-1|TRBV6-5|13
CASSSRLRNEQFF
>TRBJ2-3|TRBV4-2|16
CASSQDKTGGPDTQYF
>TRBJ1-3|TRBV20-1|11
CSARDSNTIYF
>TRBJ2-7|TRBV5-1|12
CASTSATYEQYF
>TRBJ1-4|TRBV4-2|17
CASSTPTVISTNEKLFF
>TRBJ1-5|TRBV20-1|13
CSARLVVGQPQHF
>TRBJ2-5|TRBV11-3|16
CASSISTGTLKETQYF
>TRBJ2-2|TRBV24-1|13
CATRETATGELFF
>TRBJ2-1|TRBV9|14
CASSPMTGSNEQFF
>TRBJ1-4|TRBV7-8|13
CASSPAGNEKLFF
>TRBJ2-3|TRBV7-9|14
CASMSDAGGDTQYF
>TRBJ2-1|TRBV6-6|17
CASSYATSGRAPNEQFF
>TRBJ2-7|TRBV4-1|12
CASSLIGGEQYF
>TRBJ2-4|TRBV13|14
CASKRGGAKNIQYF
>TRBJ1-3|TRBV5-1|16
CASSGEGQRLGNTIYF